The 27 T cell receptor beta chains listed next were all sequenced from one sample in a study of molecular identifiers for immune sequencing clone quantification. Using its own MiXCR run on the PCR reads, TCRdb lists one record per CDR3 protein. The repertoire holds about 60,000 distinct CDR3 sequences, with 15% to 20% as singletons. The sequenced material came from naive CD8+ T cells from blood, with Jurkat cell RNA spiked in. Sample subset: FACS-sorted CD8+CD4-CCR7+CD45RA+ naive T cells. Every receptor here comes from a human donor in good health. Some libraries in this study had Jurkat cell RNA spiked in.

This clonotype was counted many times. This chain uses TRBV11-2 with TRBJ2-3, with D unresolved. V shed 8 bases and J shed 0 bases, with 18 bases lying between them. Per germline, CDR1 SGHAT and CDR2 FQNNGV. CDR3 length: 16 residues. The DNA of the CDR3 is TGTGCCAGCTCCGGCATAGGGCTAATCAGCACAGATACGCAGTATTTT. Protein: CASSGIGLISTDTQYF.

The chain uses TRBV19 and TRBJ2-1; no firm D call. The CDR3 loop spans 14 amino acids. Trimming removed 7 bases from V and 9 bases from J, with 19 bases in between. The V gene's germline CDR1 is LNHDA and CDR2 SQIVND (reference sequence). The CDR3 reads CASKLAAFVAEQFF. The CDR3 DNA reads as TGTGCCAGTAAGTTAGCTGCGTTCGTAGCTGAGCAGTTCTTC.

A remark on this clonotype: Just one base apart from a much larger clone, this may be a read error. This chain links TRBV5-6 with TRBJ1-5, with D uncertain. CDR3 length: 12 residues. Trimming removed 3 bases at V and 7 bases at J, with 8 bases between. Germline V CDR1 and CDR2: SGHDT, YYEEEE. In DNA form, the CDR3 reads TGTGCCAGCAGCTCGGCCGGGCAGCCCCAGCATTTT. This translates into CASSSAGQPQHF.

The chain carries TRBV11-2 and TRBJ2-1; 10 bases match TRBD2. This CDR3 is built from 16 residues. The germline gives CDR1 SGHAT, CDR2 FQNNGV. With 3 bases clipped from V and 8 bases from J, the junction kept 10 bases outside the gene matches. CDR3 loop: CASSLELAGNRDEQFF. CDR3 coding DNA: TGTGCCAGCAGCTTGGAACTAGCGGGAAATAGGGATGAGCAGTTCTTC.

This clonotype has ten or more counts. The CDR3 reads CASSLGPRVSLADYNEQFF. The CDR3 coding sequence is TGTGCCAGCAGCTTGGGACCCCGGGTATCGCTAGCAGACTACAATGAGCAGTTCTTC. This chain uses TRBV5-6 with TRBJ2-1, with D tentatively TRBD2 (5 bases). The germline V gene has CDR1 SGHDT and CDR2 YYEEEE. The ends were cut back, 0 bases at V and 3 bases at J, with 22 bases in the middle. The CDR3 covers 19 residues.

As regards this clonotype: One base away lies a much larger clone, so this may be a sequencing read error. The chain has TRBV28 and TRBJ1-5; no firm D call. Germline values: CDR1 MDHEN, CDR2 SYDVKM. The CDR3 has 13 residues. The CDR3 sequence is CASSFWQTQPRHF. Written as DNA, the CDR3 is TGTGCCAGCAGTTTCTGGCAAACACAGCCCCGGCATTTT.

The chain couples TRBV11-2 to TRBJ2-2, with D possibly being TRBD1 (5 bases). The CDR3 totals 16 residues. Trimming pared 0 bases from V and 0 bases from J, leaving 8 bases between. Germline V gives CDR1 SGHAT, CDR2 FQNNGV. The CDR3 spells CASSLDRASNTGELFF. CDR3 nucleotide sequence: TGTGCCAGCAGCTTAGACAGGGCCTCGAACACCGGGGAGCTGTTTTTT.

This clonotype showed up just a few times. CDR3 protein: CATRGTTYNEQFF. CDR3 DNA sequence: TGTGCCACCAGGGGGACAACCTACAATGAGCAGTTCTTC. This chain connects TRBV15 to TRBJ2-1; TRBD1 is a possible D gene (6 bases). The germline gives CDR1 LNHNV, CDR2 YYDKDF (reference sequence). The CDR3 sequence is 13 residues long. Trimming cost V 6 bases and J 2 bases, with 8 bases left between them.

This clonotype was picked up a small number of times. The rearrangement joins TRBV27 to TRBJ2-1; D ambiguous. The CDR3 is made up of 16 amino acids. Germline V gene lookup returns CDR1 MNHEY and CDR2 SMNVEV (reference sequence). V lost 3 bases and J lost 4, with 16 bases in between. The CDR3 region has the DNA TGTGCCAGCAGTTTCAATAGCTATTCCTCTTACAATGAGCAGTTCTTC. It codes for CASSFNSYSSYNEQFF.

In its sample, this clonotype was seen many times. The chain couples TRBV2 to TRBJ2-1, with 9 positions matching TRBD1. Germline lookup yields CDR1 SNHLY and CDR2 FYNNEI. V shed 7 bases, J shed 7 bases, and the junction held 5 bases outside the gene matches. CDR3 length equals 13 residues. The CDR3 bases are TGTGCCAGCATGGGGACAGGGTATAATGAGCAGTTCTTC. This sequence encodes CASMGTGYNEQFF.

This clonotype was seen more than once but under ten times. This may be a read error, as it is one base from a much larger clone. CDR3: CAGSGPDSTDTQYF. The CDR3 nucleotides read TGTGCCGGCAGTGGCCCAGATAGCACAGATACGCAGTATTTT. This sequence joins TRBV2 and TRBJ2-3; the D is unclear. Germline V CDR1 and CDR2: SNHLY, FYNNEI. This CDR3 is 14 amino acids long. Based on the CDR3 plus reference TRBV2 and TRBJ2-3, the full variable domain is EPEVTQTPSHQVTQMGQEVILRCVPISNHLYFYWYRQILGQKVEFLVSFYNNEISEKSEIFDDQFSVERPDGSNFTLKIRSTKLEDSAMYFCAGSGPDSTDTQYFGPGTRLTVL.

This clonotype was recorded many times. The chain employs TRBV6-2 or TRBV6-3 and TRBJ2-7; 8 bases are a match to TRBD1. This CDR3 has 14 amino acids. Germline CDR1 MNHEY, CDR2 SVGEGT. Trimming took 6 bases from V and 2 from J; bases not matched to a gene: 6. This CDR3 is CASSLLDRAYEQYF. The CDR3 DNA reads TGTGCCAGCAGCCTACTGGACAGGGCCTACGAGCAGTACTTC.

This clonotype was counted many times. The chain uses TRBV27 and TRBJ2-5; D ambiguous. This CDR3 region has 16 residues. The V and J ends lost 6 bases and 0 bases respectively, with 17 bases between them. Germline-derived CDR1 and CDR2 are MNHEY and SMNVEV (reference sequence). The CDR3 loop is CASSLGAGLNQETQYF. The CDR3 DNA sequence: TGTGCCAGCAGCTTAGGAGCCGGGCTTAACCAAGAGACCCAGTACTTC.

This clonotype has ten or more counts. The rearrangement joins TRBV11-2 to TRBJ2-7; tentatively, D is TRBD2 (6 bases). V shed 1 base and J shed 1 base, with 8 bases lying between them. Looked up from germline, CDR1 is SGHAT and CDR2 is FQNNGV. This CDR3 is 14 amino acids long. The CDR3 region is CASSLAAGSYEQYF. The CDR3 DNA reads TGTGCCAGCAGCTTAGCGGCGGGGTCCTACGAGCAGTACTTC.

This clonotype has at least ten counts. V usage is TRBV4-1 and J usage is TRBJ1-1; D not certain. The germline V and J ends were trimmed by 1 base and 0 bases, with 9 bases remaining between them. CDR1 MGHRA and CDR2 YSYEKL come from the germline V gene. There are 15 residues in the CDR3. CDR3: CASSQAPLLNTEAFF. CDR3 in DNA: TGCGCCAGCAGCCAAGCGCCCCTTTTGAACACTGAAGCTTTCTTT.

This clonotype was seen repeatedly, ten times or more. The V and J genes are TRBV6-5 and TRBJ2-3, with unresolved D. The CDR3 is made up of 16 amino acids. Germline V gene sequence: CDR1 MNHEY, CDR2 SVGAGI. Trimming removed 0 bases at V and 0 bases at J, with 10 bases between. In nucleotides, the CDR3 is TGTGCCAGCAGTTACTCGATCTGGGATAGCACAGATACGCAGTATTTT. Translated, it gives CASSYSIWDSTDTQYF.

In its sample, this clonotype was seen many times. The CDR3, as DNA: TGTGCCAGCAGCCCGTGGACAGGGGCAACCTACGAGCAGTACTTC. Its protein product is CASSPWTGATYEQYF. The V gene is TRBV13, the J gene TRBJ2-7; 9 positions match TRBD1. After removal of 5 bases from V and 2 bases from J, the junction contained 7 bases not matched to a gene. The germline CDR1 and CDR2 sequences are PRHDT and FYEKMQ (reference sequence). This CDR3 is built from 15 residues. Based on the CDR3 plus reference TRBV13 and TRBJ2-7, the full variable domain is AAGVIQSPRHLIKEKRETATLKCYPIPRHDTVYWYQQGPGQDPQFLISFYEKMQSDKGSIPDRFSAQQFSDYHSELNMSSLELGDSALYFCASSPWTGATYEQYFGPGTRLTVT.

There are many counts of this clonotype. CDR3 sequence reads: CASSYWGMAYEQYF. The CDR3 DNA reads TGTGCCAGCAGTTACTGGGGGATGGCCTACGAGCAGTACTTC. The chain has TRBV6-5 and TRBJ2-7; the D gene could be TRBD1 or TRBD2 (5 bases each). The V end was cut by 1 base, the J end by 2 bases, with 9 bases between. Looked up from germline, CDR1 is MNHEY and CDR2 is SVGAGI. CDR3 size: 14 residues.

There are many counts of this clonotype. The chain employs TRBV11-2 and TRBJ1-1; possible D gene TRBD1, 5 bases. Trimming removed 6 bases at V and 0 bases at J, with 17 bases between. Germline V gives CDR1 SGHAT, CDR2 FQNNGV. The CDR3 has 16 residues. The CDR3 spells CASRMRRGAMNTEAFF. The CDR3 DNA reads TGTGCCAGCAGAATGAGACGTGGGGCAATGAACACTGAAGCTTTCTTT.

This clonotype was seen just once. This may be a read error, as it is one base from a much larger clone. The chain links TRBV12-3 or TRBV12-4 to TRBJ2-3; no clear D gene. The end of the DNA fits TRBJ1-5 better, so the J call may be wrong. The CDR3 contains 13 residues. DNA of the CDR3: TGTGCCAGCAGTTGGGGTCCCACAGATACGCAGCATTTT. Amino acids: CASSWGPTDTQHF.

This clonotype was picked up many times. The chain is built from TRBV4-1 and TRBJ1-4; no firm D call. Between the trimmed V and J ends, which lost 2 bases and 5 bases, there was a span of 15 bases. The germline CDR1 and CDR2 sequences are MGHRA and YSYEKL. CDR3 length: 16 amino acids. The CDR3 DNA sequence: TGCGCCAGCAGCCAACGCCCGTCCGACGAGAATGAAAAACTGTTTTTT. Residues: CASSQRPSDENEKLFF.

This clonotype was picked up many times. The gene calls are TRBV5-1 and TRBJ1-1, with 7 bases lining up with TRBD1. There are 15 residues in the CDR3. CDR1 is SGHRS and CDR2 is YFSETQ in the germline V gene. The J segment lost 4 bases and the V segment lost 3 bases, leaving 9 bases of the junction unmatched. This CDR3 reads CASSSKQGWVTEAFF. The DNA for the CDR3 is TGCGCCAGCAGCTCCAAACAGGGGTGGGTCACTGAAGCTTTCTTT.

This clonotype was seen many times. The chain carries TRBV12-3 or TRBV12-4 and TRBJ2-3; D is possibly TRBD2 (5 bases). The ends were cut back, 2 bases at V and 4 bases at J, with 19 bases in the middle. The CDR3 extends over 17 amino acids. CDR3 in amino acids: CASSLMRVAGGADTQYF. The CDR3 DNA sequence: TGTGCCAGCAGTTTAATGAGAGTAGCCGGAGGCGCAGATACGCAGTATTTT.

This chain joins TRBV19 and TRBJ1-1, with unresolved D. The CDR3 contains 15 residues. Germline V gene lookup returns CDR1 LNHDA and CDR2 SQIVND (reference sequence). The V and J ends lost 1 base and 5 bases respectively, with 14 bases between them. In DNA form, the CDR3 reads TGTGCCAGTAGTATAGGACCTATCATCGGGACTGAAGCTTTCTTT. Protein: CASSIGPIIGTEAFF.

This clonotype has at least ten counts. The V call is TRBV7-9, the J call TRBJ2-7, with TRBD2 matching over 9 bases. CDR1 and CDR2 from the germline V gene are SEHNR and FQNEAQ (reference sequence). CDR3 size: 14 residues. With 3 bases clipped from V and 3 bases from J, the junction kept 3 bases outside the gene matches. The CDR3 coding sequence is TGTGCCAGCAGCTTGCGTAGCGGGAGCTACGAGCAGTACTTC. Translation: CASSLRSGSYEQYF. Complete variable domain (other parts from reference TRBV7-9 and TRBJ2-7): DTGVSQNPRHKITKRGQNVTFRCDPISEHNRLYWYRQTLGQGPEFLTYFQNEAQLEKSRLLSDRFSAERPKGSFSTLEIQRTEQGDSAMYLCASSLRSGSYEQYFGPGTRLTVT.

About this clonotype: A much larger clone differs by one base, so this may be a read error. CDR3 amino acids: CASSQDHGTEIYEQYF. As DNA, the CDR3 is TGCGCCAGCAGCCAAGATCATGGGACAGAGATCTACGAGCAGTACTTC. The chain couples TRBV4-1 to TRBJ2-7; 7 bases fit TRBD1. Germline-derived CDR1 and CDR2 are MGHRA and YSYEKL. CDR3 length: 16 amino acids. The V gene end was trimmed by 0 bases and the J gene end by 3 bases; junction bases not matched to a gene: 8.

This clonotype was detected many times. The V and J genes are TRBV2 and TRBJ1-5, with 7 bases lining up with TRBD1. The V gene end was trimmed by 8 bases and the J gene end by 1 base; junction bases not matched to a gene: 5. In germline, CDR1 is SNHLY, CDR2 FYNNEI. The CDR3 runs to 14 residues. CDR3 nucleotides: TGTGCCAGCTGCTTGACAGGGAGCAATCAGCCCCAGCATTTT. This translates into CASCLTGSNQPQHF.